This is a list of T cell receptor beta chains from one sample in a study of blood T cell repertoires in COVID-19. Sequencing was performed with immunoSEQ multiplex PCR; in TCRdb, only in-frame clones are kept and a portion is missing. The sample comprises fewer than 150,000 clones, more than 75% of which are singletons, and roughly 18% rests with the top ten. The sample was peripheral blood. Every receptor here comes from a woman in her forties or fifties who had recovered from COVID-19. Each CDR3 is given with its conserved first and last residue. A D gene is named only where the DNA matches it firmly. Expanded clones get a size class; other rows say once, few or many, or leave the size out.

D gene	V gene	J gene	clone size	CDR3 DNA	CDR3 protein
TRBD1	TRBV12-5	TRBJ2-3	-	TGTGCTAGTGGCAGACAGGGATTTGATACGCAGTATTTT	CASGRQGFDTQYF
-	TRBV5-4	TRBJ2-5	-	TGTGCCAGCAGCTTGGATCAACGGGGGGAGACCCAGTACTTC	CASSLDQRGETQYF
-	TRBV5-1	TRBJ1-6	-	TGCGCCAGCAGCCGACAGCCCGCGAGCTCCTATAATTCACCCCTCCACTTT	CASSRQPASSYNSPLHF
-	TRBV4-1	TRBJ1-1	-	TGCGCCAGCAGCCAAGTCCGGGACATGAACACTGAAGCTTTCTTT	CASSQVRDMNTEAFF
TRBD1	TRBV6-5	TRBJ2-3	-	TGTGCCAGCAGTTCGACAGGGTCCGCAGATACGCAGTATTTT	CASSSTGSADTQYF
-	TRBV2	TRBJ1-1	-	TGTGCCAGCAGTGAAGTACGGTCGCAGAACACTGAAGCTTTCTTT	CASSEVRSQNTEAFF
TRBD2	TRBV5-1	TRBJ2-1	-	TGCGCCAGCACCCTTCTCGAGCGGGGGTCCTACAATGAGCAGTTCTTC	CASTLLERGSYNEQFF
-	TRBV19	TRBJ1-2	-	TGTGCCAGTAGTGTCCCCGGGGGGCAAGGCTACACCTTC	CASSVPGGQGYTF
TRBD2	TRBV19	TRBJ2-1	once	TGTGCCAGTAGTATGCGGGGGGGAACCTACAATGAGCAGTTCTTC	CASSMRGGTYNEQFF
TRBD1	TRBV29-1	TRBJ2-6	-	TGCAGCGTTGGAACCGGGACAGGGTATATAGGGGCCAACGTCCTGACTTTC	CSVGTGTGYIGANVLTF
TRBD2	TRBV5-1	TRBJ2-3	-	TGCGCCAGCAGCTGGGTTAGCGGGAGGGGCACAGATACGCAGTATTTT	CASSWVSGRGTDTQYF
-	TRBV7-3	TRBJ2-1	-	TGTGCCAGCAGCATAGAATGGGAGGCCAACAATGAGCAGTTCTTC	CASSIEWEANNEQFF
-	TRBV28	TRBJ2-1	once	TGTGCCAGCAGGACAGTTCACTACAATGAGCAGTTCTTC	CASRTVHYNEQFF
-	TRBV5-1	TRBJ2-1	-	TGCGCCAGCAGGGACAGCTCCTACAATGAGCAGTTCTTC	CASRDSSYNEQFF
-	TRBV7-9	TRBJ1-2	few	TGTGCCAGCAGCTTAAGGGGCAGGGAAGGGGGTAACTATGGCTACACCTTC	CASSLRGREGGNYGYTF
TRBD2	TRBV4-1	TRBJ2-3	-	TGCGCCAGCAGCCGGGGACTAGCGGGAGGGCCTGCAGATACGCAGTATTTT	CASSRGLAGGPADTQYF
-	TRBV4-2	TRBJ1-1	few	TGTGCCAGCAGCCAAGATGGGGCCCCTTTACAGGGCTTAGCTTTCTTT	CASSQDGAPLQGLAFF
TRBD1	TRBV19	TRBJ2-2	-	TGTGCCAGTATGGACAGGGGGCGTACCGGGGAGCTGTTTTTT	CASMDRGRTGELFF
-	TRBV7-8	TRBJ2-7	-	TGTGCCAGCAGCTTAGGGAGGTACGAGCAGTACTTC	CASSLGRYEQYF
TRBD1	TRBV28	TRBJ1-1	-	TGTGCCAGCAGCGAGGGGGCGGGAGGCTGGGAAGCTTTCTTT	CASSEGAGGWEAFF
-	TRBV6-2/TRBV6-3	TRBJ1-2	-	TGTGCCAGCAGCTCACAGGGATATGGCTACACCTTC	CASSSQGYGYTF
-	TRBV5-4	TRBJ2-6	-	TGTGCCAGCAGCCCTACAGGGAGTGGGGCCAACGTCCTGACTTTC	CASSPTGSGANVLTF
-	TRBV3-1/TRBV3-2	TRBJ1-2	-	TGTGCCAGTTTAGGAGTTTCTGGCTACACCTTC	CASLGVSGYTF
-	TRBV2	TRBJ1-1	-	TGTGCCAGCAGTTCCACTGGTCCCCGCCGTCGGGCTTTCTTT	CASSSTGPRRRAFF
-	TRBV2	TRBJ2-1	-	TGTGCCAGCAGTGAAGCTAGACTCGGGGATGGTGATGAGCAGTTCTTC	CASSEARLGDGDEQFF
-	TRBV6-6	TRBJ1-2	-	TGTGCCAGCAGTTTCGAAGAGGAGGGCGCGAGCGGCTACACCTTC	CASSFEEEGASGYTF
TRBD2	TRBV29-1	TRBJ2-3	-	TGCAGCGTCGAGCGGGATGGCACAGATACGCAGTATTTT	CSVERDGTDTQYF
-	TRBV7-2	TRBJ2-7	-	TGTGCCAGCAGCCGGGGACTGGGGCGCTACGAGCAGTACTTC	CASSRGLGRYEQYF
TRBD1	TRBV7-9	TRBJ2-7	-	TGTGCCAGCAGCTCAGGGACAGGGGGCTATCACGAGCAGTACTTC	CASSSGTGGYHEQYF
TRBD2	TRBV11-2	TRBJ2-7	-	TGTGCCAGCAGCAGTACAATGACTAGCGGCCCCTACGAGCAGTACTTC	CASSSTMTSGPYEQYF
-	TRBV7-2	TRBJ1-5	-	TGTGCCAGCAGCTTCGGGAATAATCAGCCCCAGCATTTT	CASSFGNNQPQHF
-	TRBV30	TRBJ1-5	-	TGTGCCTGGAGTCGGGGGGGTGGACCGCGTCAGCCCCAGCATTTT	CAWSRGGGPRQPQHF
TRBD2	TRBV9	TRBJ2-3	-	TGTGCCAGCAGCGTAGCTGAAGGGCTAGCGGGAGAAGGAGATACGCAGTATTTT	CASSVAEGLAGEGDTQYF
-	TRBV29-1	TRBJ1-1	-	TGCAGCGTTGATGGGGGGACGAGCACTGAAGCTTTCTTT	CSVDGGTSTEAFF
TRBD2	TRBV7-7	TRBJ2-2	-	TGTGCCAGCAGTCCCCTAGCGGGAGCTGTCGGGGAGCTGTTTTTT	CASSPLAGAVGELFF
-	TRBV15	TRBJ1-6	-	TGTGCCACCAGCAGGGAGACAGCTAATTCACCCCTCCACTTT	CATSRETANSPLHF
-	TRBV5-4	TRBJ2-1	-	TGTGCCAGCAGCCCCGGGACTGGGGACAATGAGCAGTTCTTC	CASSPGTGDNEQFF
-	TRBV3-1/TRBV3-2	TRBJ2-7	-	TGTGCCAGCAGCCATTTCAGGTATCTCGAGCAGTACTTC	CASSHFRYLEQYF
-	TRBV9	TRBJ1-6	-	TGTGCCAGCAGCCAAGACCCGGGGGGAACTTCACCCCTCCACTTT	CASSQDPGGTSPLHF
TRBD2	TRBV11-3	TRBJ2-1	-	TGTGCCAGCAGCCCCATCTTAGCGGGAGTAGAAAATGAGCAGTTCTTC	CASSPILAGVENEQFF
-	TRBV12-3/TRBV12-4	TRBJ2-3	-	TGTGCCAGCAGTGCCCGGGGCACAGATACGCAGTATTTT	CASSARGTDTQYF
-	TRBV9	TRBJ2-7	-	TGTGCCAGCAGCGTAGCTACAGGTCGAGGCGAGCAGTACTTC	CASSVATGRGEQYF
TRBD1	TRBV3-1/TRBV3-2	TRBJ1-5	-	TGTGCCAGCAGCCAAGCCGGGACAGGGGCTAGTCAGCCCCAGCATTTT	CASSQAGTGASQPQHF
-	TRBV3-1/TRBV3-2	TRBJ2-7	-	TGTGCCAGCAGTCGCCTCCCGGGGGAGCAGTACTTC	CASSRLPGEQYF
-	TRBV7-8	TRBJ1-5	once	TGTGCCAGCAGCTTAGTAGTGGGCAGCCCCCTTCAGCCCCAGCATTTT	CASSLVVGSPLQPQHF
TRBD2	TRBV4-1	TRBJ2-2	few	TGCGCCAGCAGCCAAGGAAGCGGGGGTGCAACCGGGGAGCTGTTTTTT	CASSQGSGGATGELFF